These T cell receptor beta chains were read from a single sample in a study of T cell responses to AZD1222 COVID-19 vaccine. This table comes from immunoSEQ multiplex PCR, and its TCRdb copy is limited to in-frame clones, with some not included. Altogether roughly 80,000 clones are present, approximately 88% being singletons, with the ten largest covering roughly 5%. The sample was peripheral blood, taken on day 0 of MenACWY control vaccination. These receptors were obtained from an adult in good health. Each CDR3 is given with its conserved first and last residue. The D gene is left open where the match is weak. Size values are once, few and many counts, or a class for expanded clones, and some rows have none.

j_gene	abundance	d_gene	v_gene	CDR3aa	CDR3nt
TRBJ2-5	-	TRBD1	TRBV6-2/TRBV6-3	CASSRFIILSGQQKETQYF	TGTGCCAGCAGCCGATTTATCATCCTTTCGGGACAGCAGAAAGAGACCCAGTACTTC
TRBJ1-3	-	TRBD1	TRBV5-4	CASSPGQGRTGNTIYF	TGTGCCAGCAGCCCAGGACAGGGGCGGACTGGAAACACCATATATTTT
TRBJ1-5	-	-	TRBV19	CASMEEQFYSNQPQHF	TGTGCCAGTATGGAGGAGCAGTTTTATAGCAATCAGCCCCAGCATTTT
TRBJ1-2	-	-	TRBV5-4	CASSLARGERGYTF	TGTGCCAGCAGCTTGGCGAGGGGAGAGCGTGGCTACACCTTC
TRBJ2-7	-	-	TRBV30	CAWSHGPYEQYF	TGTGCCTGGAGTCACGGGCCCTACGAGCAGTACTTC
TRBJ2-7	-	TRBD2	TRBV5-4	CASSPTSGIAYEQYF	TGTGCCAGCAGCCCTACTAGCGGGATTGCCTACGAGCAGTACTTC
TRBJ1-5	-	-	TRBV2	CASSGGQTPNQPQHF	TGTGCCAGCAGTGGAGGGCAGACACCAAATCAGCCCCAGCATTTT
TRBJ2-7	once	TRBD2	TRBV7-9	CASSPSGPRDYEQYF	TGTGCCAGCAGCCCTAGCGGGCCAAGAGATTACGAGCAGTACTTC
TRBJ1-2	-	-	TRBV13	CASSVWRSQGSYGYTF	TGTGCCAGCAGCGTTTGGAGGTCCCAGGGTAGCTATGGCTACACCTTC
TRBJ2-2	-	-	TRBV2	CASRRPGIGELFF	TGTGCCAGCAGACGGCCTGGCATCGGGGAGCTGTTTTTT
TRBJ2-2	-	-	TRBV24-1	CATSDFLAGVKGTGELFF	TGTGCCACCAGTGATTTCCTGGCTGGGGTCAAAGGAACCGGGGAGCTGTTTTTT
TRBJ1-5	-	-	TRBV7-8	CASSPTSRSNQPQHF	TGTGCCAGCAGCCCGACATCGCGGTCCAATCAGCCCCAGCATTTT